This T cell receptor (beta chain) stems from a study of vaccination and CD4 T cells after COVID-19. In germline, CDR1 is SEHNR, CDR2 FQNEAQ (reference sequence). Trimming cost V 3 bases and J 5 bases, with 8 bases left between them. This CDR3 region has 13 residues. With the Oncomine TCR Beta short-read assay, DNA from cultured CD4+ T cells was sequenced. After culture, CD4+ T cells served as the source for genomic DNA extraction. TCRdb reprocessed the PCR reads with MiXCR, giving one entry per CDR3 protein. The sample carries some 9,600 distinct CDR3 sequences, under 70% recorded once. Treatment meaning: roughly 10-day PBMC culture with coronavirus spike peptide pools or control peptides (ViraFEST assay). ViraFEST sequenced TCRs after peptide-pool expansion of antigen-specific T cells. Peptide pools at 8 to 10 ug/ml stimulated approximately 2 million PBMCs per well with 10 IU/ml IL-2. A single count supports this clonotype. Its antigen is not identified.

Source material: CD4+ T cells from blood, cultured in vitro. The sequence came from a human donor who had recovered from COVID-19. The chain recombines TRBV7-9 with TRBJ1-5; no clear D. The CDR3 DNA follows: TGTGCCAGCAGCTTGGGTGAAGATCAGCCCCAGCATTTT. As protein: CASSLGEDQPQHF.